These 32 T cell receptor beta chains were all obtained from the same sample, sequenced in a study of cytomegalovirus exposure and HLA in healthy donors (dated by TCRdb to 2016 to 2017). The library was made by the immunoSEQ multiplex PCR assay. The multiplex PCR relied on a mix of 60 forward primers for TCR Vbeta segments and 13 reverse primers for TCR Jbeta segments. TCRdb stores this immuneACCESS table with in-frame sequences only. Part of the clones is absent; in the studies checked, under half of the shortfall reflects unresolved V genes, and no reason is known for the rest. For this sample the table gives tens of thousands of clones, of which around 85% were detected only once. The ten most abundant clones make up about 2.9% of the sample. The sample was PBMCs. These receptors all stem from a man in his forties or fifties in good health and CMV-seronegative.

This clone appeared a few times. The chain recombines TRBV6-1 with TRBJ2-1; perhaps TRBD2 as D (6 bases). This CDR3 is built from 12 residues. With 7 bases removed from V and 6 bases from J, the gap between germline ends came to 10 bases. Looked up from germline, CDR1 is MNHNS and CDR2 is SASEGT. CDR3 nucleotide sequence: TGTGCCAGCATGTTGGGGGGCAATGAGCAGTTCTTC. Translation: CASMLGGNEQFF.

This clone was counted between two and nine times. This chain links TRBV9 with TRBJ2-1, with 9 bases that match TRBD2. Unmatched junction bases numbered 3, after V lost 4 bases and J lost 4 bases. Germline CDR1 SGDLS, CDR2 YYNGEE. The CDR3 runs to 14 residues. The CDR3 coding sequence is TGTGCCAGCAGCCCTAGCGGGAATTACAATGAGCAGTTCTTC. It codes for CASSPSGNYNEQFF. Using reference TRBV9 and TRBJ2-1 for the parts outside the CDR3, the full variable domain is DSGVTQTPKHLITATGQRVTLRCSPRSGDLSVYWYQQSLDQGLQFLIQYYNGEERAKGNILERFSAQQFPDLHSELNLSSLELGDSALYFCASSPSGNYNEQFFGPGTRLTVL.

The rearrangement joins TRBV27 to TRBJ2-1; D remains ambiguous. CDR1 MNHEY and CDR2 SMNVEV come from the germline V gene (reference sequence). V was cut by 2 bases and J by 3 bases, with 5 bases left in between. The CDR3 extends over 13 amino acids. The chain's CDR3 is CASSLTDYNEQFF. The CDR3 coding sequence is TGTGCCAGCAGTTTAACAGACTACAATGAGCAGTTCTTC.

This clone was detected only a few times. J is TRBJ2-5 and V is TRBV9, with 9 positions matching TRBD1. The CDR3 has 13 residues. With 0 bases clipped from V and 7 bases from J, the junction kept 1 base outside the gene matches. Germline lookup yields CDR1 SGDLS and CDR2 YYNGEE. The chain's CDR3 is CASSVATGGTQYF. In DNA form, the CDR3 reads TGTGCCAGCAGCGTAGCGACAGGGGGGACCCAGTACTTC. Full variable domain (missing parts from reference TRBV9 and TRBJ2-5): DSGVTQTPKHLITATGQRVTLRCSPRSGDLSVYWYQQSLDQGLQFLIQYYNGEERAKGNILERFSAQQFPDLHSELNLSSLELGDSALYFCASSVATGGTQYFGPGTRLLVL.

The sample holds a few counts of this clone. A read error may account for a junction end that differs from germline. The chain recombines TRBV7-9 with TRBJ1-1; 9 bases fit TRBD1. Germline V gives CDR1 SEHNR, CDR2 FQNEAQ (reference sequence). The CDR3 length is 12 residues. CDR3 amino acids: CSSSPGGQGAFF. CDR3 DNA sequence: TGTTCCAGCAGCCCGGGGGGACAGGGAGCTTTCTTT.

This clone has only a few counts. Here the CDR3 DNA reads TGTGCCAGCAGTGACCTCGGGACATTTTACAATGAGCAGTTCTTC. Encoded protein: CASSDLGTFYNEQFF. V usage is TRBV25-1 and J usage is TRBJ2-1; D possibly corresponds to TRBD1 (6 bases). Trimming left V 3 bases short and J 4 bases short, with 13 bases between. Looked up from germline, CDR1 is MGHDK and CDR2 is SYGVNS. The CDR3 runs 15 residues.

This rearrangement joins TRBV30 to TRBJ1-4; D is unresolved. V dropped 0 bases and J dropped 5 bases, with 7 bases sitting between them. The germline V gene has CDR1 GTSNPN and CDR2 SVGIG (reference sequence). The CDR3 extends over 13 amino acids. This chain's CDR3 is CAWSVGTNEKLFF. DNA for the CDR3: TGTGCCTGGAGTGTTGGCACCAATGAAAAACTGTTTTTT.

This clone was found a few times. The chain employs TRBV4-3 and TRBJ1-4, with D unclear. Germline CDR1 is LGHNA and CDR2 is YSLEER. This CDR3 has 14 residues. The germline V and J ends were trimmed by 0 bases and 7 bases, with 9 bases remaining between them. CDR3 sequence reads: CASSQDAGFEKLFF. The CDR3 DNA is TGCGCCAGCAGCCAAGATGCGGGGTTTGAAAAACTGTTTTTT.

This chain links TRBV7-9 with TRBJ2-3; D ambiguous. CDR3 length: 16 residues. CDR1 is SEHNR, CDR2 FQNEAQ, per germline (reference sequence). Trimming took off 1 base at V and 1 base at J, with 12 bases between the two ends. CDR3 nucleotide sequence: TGTGCCAGCAGCTTAGGGGCCCGGATGGGCACAGATACGCAGTATTTT. Amino acid sequence: CASSLGARMGTDTQYF.

The V and J genes are TRBV5-1 and TRBJ2-7; 8 bases line up with TRBD2. Germline lookup yields CDR1 SGHRS and CDR2 YFSETQ. V was pared by 3 bases and J by 2 bases, with 1 base of the junction left unmatched. This CDR3 has 13 residues. CDR3 sequence (DNA): TGCGCCAGCAGCTCACTAGCGGCCTACGAGCAGTACTTC. This codes for CASSSLAAYEQYF. Combining the CDR3 with reference TRBV5-1 and TRBJ2-7 gives the whole variable domain KAGVTQTPRYLIKTRGQQVTLSCSPISGHRSVSWYQQTPGQGLQFLFEYFSETQRNKGNFPGRFSGRQFSNSRSEMNVSTLELGDSALYLCASSSLAAYEQYFGPGTRLTVT.

The chain recombines TRBV9 with TRBJ2-1; D is ambiguous. The CDR3 is 15 residues long. V lost 0 bases and J 0 bases, leaving 7 bases between the germline ends. The germline V gene encodes CDR1 SGDLS and CDR2 YYNGEE. The CDR3 bases are TGTGCCAGCAGCGTAGTACCTAGCTCCTACAATGAGCAGTTCTTC. Protein product: CASSVVPSSYNEQFF.

The chain employs TRBV15 and TRBJ2-7; weak D call: TRBD2 (5 bases). V gave up 1 base and J gave up 3 bases, with 10 bases separating them. CDR1 is LNHNV and CDR2 is YYDKDF in the germline V gene (reference sequence). The CDR3 loop spans 14 amino acids. CDR3 coding DNA: TGTGCCACCAGCAGAGGAGGGCAGAACTACGAGCAGTACTTC. It encodes CATSRGGQNYEQYF.

V is TRBV14 and J is TRBJ2-5, with 12 nucleotides matching TRBD1. The CDR3 totals 16 residues. J was trimmed by 4 bases and V by 3 bases; bases with no gene match: 6. Germline values: CDR1 SGHDN, CDR2 FVKESK. CDR3 sequence reads: CASSQGTGGYGETQYF. CDR3 in DNA: TGTGCCAGCAGCCAGGGGACAGGGGGCTACGGAGAGACCCAGTACTTC. The full variable domain, with the rest looked up from reference TRBV14 and TRBJ2-5, is EAGVTQFPSHSVIEKGQTVTLRCDPISGHDNLYWYRRVMGKEIKFLLHFVKESKQDESGMPNNRFLAERTGGTYSTLKVQPAELEDSGVYFCASSQGTGGYGETQYFGPGTRLLVL.

This clone was detected only a few times. J is TRBJ2-5 and V is TRBV9; 10 nucleotides line up with TRBD2. The V segment lost 1 base and the J segment 2 bases; nucleotides outside the gene matches: 2. The CDR3 has 15 amino acids. Germline V gene sequence: CDR1 SGDLS, CDR2 YYNGEE. The CDR3 sequence is CASSVPSGGQETQYF. Here the CDR3 DNA reads TGTGCCAGCAGCGTACCTAGCGGGGGACAAGAGACCCAGTACTTC.

The rearrangement links TRBV10-3 to TRBJ2-7, with a weak D call TRBD1 (6 bases). Trimming took 5 bases from V and 0 from J, leaving 11 bases between them. The germline CDR1 and CDR2 sequences are ENHRY and SYGVKD. The CDR3 totals 14 residues. DNA for the CDR3: TGTGCCATCAGTCTCCCGGGACACTCCTACGAGCAGTACTTC. Encoded protein: CAISLPGHSYEQYF.

This chain links TRBV10-3 with TRBJ2-6; tentatively, D is TRBD1 (5 bases). Between the trimmed V and J ends, which lost 6 bases and 0 bases, there was a span of 18 bases. Germline CDR1 is ENHRY and CDR2 is SYGVKD. The CDR3 totals 18 residues. The DNA for the CDR3 is TGTGCCATCAGCGAAGCAGGGTTCCCGAGCTCTGGGGCCAACGTCCTGACTTTC. Amino acid sequence: CAISEAGFPSSGANVLTF.

The chain employs TRBV28 and TRBJ2-2; TRBD2 aligns across 14 bases. The CDR3 spans 15 residues. V was clipped by 7 bases and J by 7 bases; unmatched bases: 5. Germline CDR1 is MDHEN and CDR2 is SYDVKM. CDR3 sequence: CASTPTSGRGGELFF. In nucleotides, the CDR3 is TGTGCCAGCACCCCGACTAGCGGGAGGGGCGGGGAGCTGTTTTTT.

The chain links TRBV29-1 to TRBJ2-7; 8 bases fit TRBD1. The CDR3 covers 13 residues. V shed 6 bases and J 4 bases; nucleotides not matched to a gene: 8. Germline-derived CDR1 and CDR2 are SQVTM and ANQGSEA. CDR3 DNA sequence: TGCAGCGTCCGGACAGGGACATCATACGAGCAGTACTTC. This codes for CSVRTGTSYEQYF.

The V and J genes are TRBV9 and TRBJ2-5, with TRBD2 matching 11 bases. The CDR3 is made up of 16 amino acids. CDR1 SGDLS and CDR2 YYNGEE come from the germline V gene. V was clipped by 3 bases and J by 4 bases; unmatched bases: 8. The CDR3 loop reads CASSGASGGRGETQYF. CDR3 nucleotides: TGTGCCAGCAGCGGGGCTAGCGGGGGGCGGGGAGAGACCCAGTACTTC.

The chain uses TRBV19 and TRBJ1-5; tentatively, D is TRBD1 (5 bases). Trimming pared 7 bases from V and 6 bases from J, leaving 19 bases between. The CDR3 loop spans 15 amino acids. CDR1 and CDR2 (germline): LNHDA, SQIVND (reference sequence). The chain's CDR3 is CASTGTPGVPQPQHF. The DNA for the CDR3 is TGTGCCAGTACCGGGACCCCGGGGGTCCCTCAGCCCCAGCATTTT.

The rearrangement joins TRBV5-6 to TRBJ1-1, with 7 bases fitting TRBD1. Germline V CDR1 and CDR2: SGHDT, YYEEEE. V shed 0 bases and J 10 bases; nucleotides not matched to a gene: 18. CDR3 length: 17 amino acids. The CDR3 nucleotides are TGTGCCAGCAGCTTGGGGAGGGGGCTAGGGGCCAAGGTTGGAGCTTTCTTT. Encoded protein: CASSLGRGLGAKVGAFF.

Points on this clone: Sequence at one end of the junction differs from germline and may be a read error. V usage is TRBV5-1 and J usage is TRBJ2-4; 9 bases map to TRBD2. The CDR3 runs to 15 residues. CDR1 is SGHRS and CDR2 is YFSETQ in the germline V gene. CDR3 coding DNA: TGCGCCAGCGGCTTAGGCGGGGGGGCGCATGGCATTCAGTACTTC. It specifies CASGLGGGAHGIQYF. The entire variable domain, with the rest obtained from reference TRBV5-1 and TRBJ2-4, is as follows: KAGVTQTPRYLIKTRGQQVTLSCSPISGHRSVSWYQQTPGQGLQFLFEYFSETQRNKGNFPGRFSGRQFSNSRSEMNVSTLELGDSALYLCASGLGGGAHGIQYFGAGTRLSVL.

This clone was detected a few times. The chain combines TRBV30 with TRBJ1-1; D not certain. Trimming cost V 0 bases and J 2 bases, with 10 bases left between them. Germline V CDR1 and CDR2: GTSNPN, SVGIG (reference sequence). The CDR3 has 14 residues. As DNA, the CDR3 is TGTGCCTGGAGTGTATCTGCGGCCAACACTGAAGCTTTCTTT. Its protein is CAWSVSAANTEAFF.

V usage is TRBV6-5 and J usage is TRBJ1-3; possible D gene TRBD1, 6 bases. Deletions cut 0 bases from V and 2 bases from J, with 11 bases between. This CDR3 has 16 amino acids. From germline, CDR1 is MNHEY and CDR2 SVGAGI. The CDR3 protein is CASSYSMAGAGNTIYF. The CDR3 DNA reads as TGTGCCAGCAGTTACTCGATGGCAGGGGCTGGAAACACCATATATTTT.

J is TRBJ1-6 and V is TRBV6-5; D is unresolved. The CDR3 length is 14 residues. V was pared by 6 bases and J by 6 bases, with 12 bases between. From germline, CDR1 is MNHEY and CDR2 SVGAGI. CDR3 sequence reads: CASRPDGSNSPLHF. CDR3 bases: TGTGCCAGCAGACCCGATGGGAGTAATTCACCCCTCCACTTT.

The chain couples TRBV4-1 to TRBJ1-1; TRBD1 matches 7 bases. This CDR3 comprises 17 residues. Trimming took 1 base from V and 6 from J; bases not matched to a gene: 14. Germline V gives CDR1 MGHRA, CDR2 YSYEKL. CDR3 sequence: CASSQVGGDSGGPEAFF. DNA of the CDR3: TGCGCCAGCAGCCAAGTTGGTGGGGACAGCGGGGGCCCTGAAGCTTTCTTT.

The rearrangement joins TRBV4-1 to TRBJ1-3; 11 bases align to TRBD1. Trimming cost V 4 bases and J 0 bases; bases outside gene matches: 8. CDR3 size: 18 residues. CDR1 is MGHRA, CDR2 YSYEKL, per germline. CDR3 sequence reads: CASSLRDRGTFSGNTIYF. CDR3 nucleotide sequence: TGCGCCAGCAGCCTCCGGGACAGGGGGACTTTCTCTGGAAACACCATATATTTT.

The V gene is TRBV9, the J gene TRBJ1-1; the D gene is possibly TRBD1 (6 bases). Germline CDR1 reads SGDLS; CDR2 reads YYNGEE. The CDR3 contains 16 residues. Trimming left V 0 bases short and J 1 base short, with 13 bases between. CDR3 DNA sequence: TGTGCCAGCAGCGTAGGGCATCCAGGGGCGAACACTGAAGCTTTCTTT. Protein: CASSVGHPGANTEAFF.

The chain links TRBV5-5 to TRBJ1-2; D remains unclear. The CDR3 is 13 amino acids. Germline V gives CDR1 SGHKS, CDR2 YYEKEE (reference sequence). V dropped 4 bases and J dropped 0 bases, with 7 bases sitting between them. CDR3 nucleotides: TGTGCCAGCAGCCGTCCTCCTAACTATGGCTACACCTTC. Its protein product is CASSRPPNYGYTF. Full variable domain (remainder filled in from reference TRBV5-5 and TRBJ1-2): DAGVTQSPTHLIKTRGQQVTLRCSPISGHKSVSWYQQVLGQGPQFIFQYYEKEERGRGNFPDRFSARQFPNYSSELNVNALLLGDSALYLCASSRPPNYGYTFGSGTRLTVV.

The J gene is TRBJ2-1, the V gene TRBV5-6, with 7 positions matching TRBD1. This CDR3 comprises 16 residues. CDR1 is SGHDT and CDR2 is YYEEEE in the germline V gene. The J segment lost 0 bases and the V segment lost 4 bases, leaving 7 bases of the junction unmatched. Here the CDR3 DNA reads TGTGCCAGCAGCCGTTTGGGACAGAGCTCCTACAATGAGCAGTTCTTC. It specifies CASSRLGQSSYNEQFF.

The CDR3 protein is CASSFGQASDTQYF. For the CDR3, the DNA is TGTGCCAGCAGCTTCGGACAGGCCTCAGATACGCAGTATTTT. The rearrangement uses TRBV7-9 and TRBJ2-3; 7 bases align to TRBD1. CDR1 and CDR2 from the germline V gene are SEHNR and FQNEAQ (reference sequence). This CDR3 has 14 residues. J was trimmed by 4 bases and V by 3 bases; bases with no gene match: 4.

Note on this clone: One end of the junction does not line up with germline, which may come from a read error. This sample includes further DNA sequences coding for the same CDR3. The chain links TRBV28 to TRBJ2-1; 10 nucleotides align to TRBD2. Germline assignment: CDR1 MDHEN and CDR2 SYDVKM. The CDR3 spans 14 residues. CDR3 region: CASTLAGGYNEQFF. Here the CDR3 DNA reads TGTGCCAGCACTTTAGCGGGAGGCTACAATGAGCAGTTCTTC.